The next 27 T cell receptor beta chains were all read from a single sample in a study of blood T cell repertoires in COVID-19. The protocol was immunoSEQ multiplex PCR, while the TCRdb copy is restricted to in-frame clones and leaves out a portion. In the table there are fewer than 350,000 clones, 70% to 90% of which are singletons. The sample was peripheral blood. These receptor sequences come from a woman in her 30s with COVID-19, enrolled during active disease.

The chain has TRBV30 and TRBJ2-3; D gene ambiguous. Germline V gives CDR1 GTSNPN, CDR2 SVGIG (reference sequence). The CDR3 sequence is 15 residues long. V was pared by 2 bases and J by 3 bases, with 15 bases between. This CDR3 is CAWSTDSSATDTQYF. The CDR3 nucleotides read TGTGCCTGGAGTACCGACTCCTCAGCGACAGATACGCAGTATTTT.

This sequence joins TRBV4-1 and TRBJ1-5; D ambiguous. The length of the CDR3 is 13 residues. The V end was cut by 1 base, the J end by 3 bases, with 4 bases between. Germline lookup yields CDR1 MGHRA and CDR2 YSYEKL. CDR3 in DNA: TGCGCCAGCAGCCAAGCTACCAATCAGCCCCAGCATTTT. Its protein is CASSQATNQPQHF.

The chain joins TRBV18 to TRBJ1-6; D is possibly TRBD1 (5 bases). This CDR3 comprises 15 residues. Germline V gene sequence: CDR1 KGHSH, CDR2 LQKENI. Trimming stripped 6 bases from V and 5 bases from J, with 14 bases between. For the CDR3, the DNA is TGTGCCAGCTCTCAATACGGGACTGATAATTCACCCCTCCACTTT. Protein sequence: CASSQYGTDNSPLHF.

The V call is TRBV5-1, the J call TRBJ1-2, with TRBD1 matching 9 bases. The germline V gene has CDR1 SGHRS and CDR2 YFSETQ. This CDR3 is 15 amino acids long. After removal of 2 bases from V and 4 bases from J, the junction contained 6 bases not matched to a gene. CDR3 nucleotide sequence: TGCGCCAGCAGCTTCTGGACAGGGGTCACCTATGGCTACACCTTC. Protein product: CASSFWTGVTYGYTF.

V is TRBV7-9 and J is TRBJ1-5; TRBD1 might be the D (5 bases). The V end was cut by 1 base, the J end by 2 bases, with 9 bases between. Germline loops: CDR1 SEHNR, CDR2 FQNEAQ (reference sequence). The CDR3 loop spans 15 amino acids. CDR3 amino acids: CASSLGQGRNQPQHF. Written as DNA, the CDR3 is TGTGCCAGCAGCTTAGGGCAGGGCCGCAATCAGCCCCAGCATTTT.

The chain uses TRBV7-9 and TRBJ1-1; tentatively, D is TRBD1 (6 bases). This CDR3 is built from 14 residues. V was cut by 6 bases and J by 1 base, with 12 bases left in between. CDR1 is SEHNR and CDR2 is FQNEAQ in the germline V gene (reference sequence). CDR3 loop: CASRRLGGNTEAFF. Written as DNA, the CDR3 is TGTGCCAGCAGAAGATTAGGGGGGAACACTGAAGCTTTCTTT.

This clone was counted once. The rearrangement uses TRBV28 and TRBJ1-1; D uncertain. This CDR3 is built from 12 residues. Germline V CDR1 and CDR2: MDHEN, SYDVKM. DNA of the CDR3: TGTGCTATATTATCGGTGAACACTGAAGCTTTCTTT. It specifies CAILSVNTEAFF. Variable domain in full (rest from reference TRBV28 and TRBJ1-1): DVKVTQSSRYLVKRTGEKVFLECVQDMDHENMFWYRQDPGLGLRLIYFSYDVKMKEKGDIPEGYSVSREKKERFSLILESASTNQTSMYLCAILSVNTEAFFGQGTRLTVV.

The chain joins TRBV7-9 to TRBJ2-2, with D hard to call. V was shortened by 1 base and J by 2 bases, with 8 bases between the two germline ends. This CDR3 spans 15 amino acids. CDR1 and CDR2 from the germline V gene are SEHNR and FQNEAQ (reference sequence). The DNA for the CDR3 is TGTGCCAGCAGCTTAGTACCCAGAAACACCGGGGAGCTGTTTTTT. It yields the protein CASSLVPRNTGELFF.

CDR3 in DNA: TGTGCCAGCAGCTCGGGACAGGGAAAAGAGACCCAGTACTTC. Its protein product is CASSSGQGKETQYF. The chain is built from TRBV7-2 and TRBJ2-5; 9 bases map to TRBD1. The V segment lost 4 bases and the J segment 3 bases; nucleotides outside the gene matches: 3. Germline CDR1 SGHTA, CDR2 FQGNSA. This CDR3 is 14 amino acids long. The full variable domain, its missing parts supplied by reference TRBV7-2 and TRBJ2-5, is GAGVSQSPSNKVTEKGKDVELRCDPISGHTALYWYRQSLGQGLEFLIYFQGNSAPDKSGLPSDRFSAERTGGSVSTLTIQRTQQEDSAVYLCASSSGQGKETQYFGPGTRLLVL.

This clone came up a few times. Other nucleotide sequences from this sample produce the same CDR3. The V and J genes are TRBV3-1 (or the pseudogene TRBV3-2) and TRBJ1-1; D is unclear. Trimming left V 6 bases short and J 4 bases short, with 6 bases between. The germline V gene has CDR1 LGHDT and CDR2 YNNKEL (reference sequence). This CDR3 comprises 11 residues. The CDR3 DNA is TGTGCCAGCAGAGGCGGCACTGAAGCTTTCTTT. Residues: CASRGGTEAFF.

V usage is TRBV3-1 (or the pseudogene TRBV3-2) and J usage is TRBJ2-5, with D maybe TRBD1 (6 bases). Per germline, CDR1 LGHDT and CDR2 YNNKEL (reference sequence). V shed 4 bases and J shed 5 bases, with 11 bases lying between them. This CDR3 comprises 13 residues. CDR3 sequence: CASSRNTGETQYF. Here the CDR3 DNA reads TGTGCCAGCAGCCGAAATACAGGGGAGACCCAGTACTTC.

The V gene is TRBV11-1, the J gene TRBJ2-5, with D perhaps TRBD1 (5 bases). The CDR3 covers 15 residues. Trimming took off 1 base at V and 2 bases at J, with 11 bases between the two ends. Germline V lookup: CDR1 SGHAT, CDR2 FQDESV (reference sequence). DNA for the CDR3: TGTGCCAGCAGCTTAGAGGACACCGAGCAAGAGACCCAGTACTTC. As protein: CASSLEDTEQETQYF.

This rearrangement joins TRBV5-1 to TRBJ2-5, with TRBD2 as a possible D gene (5 bases). The length of the CDR3 is 13 residues. The germline V and J ends were trimmed by 0 bases and 4 bases, with 7 bases remaining between them. The V gene's germline CDR1 is SGHRS and CDR2 YFSETQ. The CDR3 loop reads CASSLVGVETQYF. CDR3 nucleotides: TGCGCCAGCAGCTTGGTGGGAGTAGAGACCCAGTACTTC.

The chain employs TRBV10-3 and TRBJ2-7; D possibly corresponds to TRBD2 (5 bases). From germline, CDR1 is ENHRY and CDR2 SYGVKD. The CDR3 is 12 residues long. V was pared by 1 base and J by 6 bases, with 7 bases between. The DNA of the CDR3 is TGTGCCATCAGTGAGTTCGGGGTCGAGCAGTACTTC. It yields the protein CAISEFGVEQYF.

V and J are TRBV15 and TRBJ2-3, with 7 bases that match TRBD1. There are 17 residues in the CDR3. The trim removed 1 base at V and 2 bases at J, leaving 9 bases unmatched. From germline, CDR1 is LNHNV and CDR2 YYDKDF (reference sequence). The CDR3 nucleotides are TGTGCCACCAGCAGAGCGAAGAGGGGGCCCCTCACAGATACGCAGTATTTT. This encodes CATSRAKRGPLTDTQYF.

The gene calls are TRBV24-1 and TRBJ2-1; D may be TRBD2 (5 bases). Trimming stripped 1 base from V and 9 bases from J, with 21 bases between. The CDR3 sequence is 17 residues long. CDR1 and CDR2 from the germline V gene are KGHDR and SFDVKD. The CDR3 is CATSDLNGVKDRGEQFF. CDR3 coding DNA: TGTGCCACCAGTGATTTAAACGGGGTGAAGGACCGAGGTGAGCAGTTCTTC.

CDR3 in DNA: TGTGCCAGCAGCACCTTAGGACAGGGAAATTCACCCCTCCACTTT. Protein: CASSTLGQGNSPLHF. This chain links TRBV2 with TRBJ1-6; 8 bases fit TRBD1. The CDR3 is 15 amino acids. V lost 6 bases to trimming and J lost 7 bases; unmatched junction nucleotides: 8. Germline lookup yields CDR1 SNHLY and CDR2 FYNNEI.

This clone appeared once. The rearrangement joins TRBV6-5 to TRBJ1-4, with D unclear. Per the germline V gene, CDR1 is MNHEY and CDR2 is SVGAGI. CDR3 length equals 15 residues. V was trimmed by 0 bases and J by 7 bases, leaving 12 bases between them. CDR3 DNA: TGTGCCAGCAGTTACTCAGGAGTGGTCGGTGAAAAACTGTTTTTT. Its translation: CASSYSGVVGEKLFF.

The table lists this clone with a few counts. The rearrangement joins TRBV19 to TRBJ1-1; a weak D match, TRBD1 (5 bases). The CDR3 extends over 12 amino acids. Germline-derived CDR1 and CDR2 are LNHDA and SQIVND (reference sequence). The V gene lost 3 bases and the J gene lost 10 bases, with 12 bases spanning the gap. The CDR3 reads CASSIGSGRAFF. DNA of the CDR3: TGTGCCAGTAGTATTGGGTCAGGGCGAGCTTTCTTT.

V and J are TRBV7-6 and TRBJ1-2, with 9 bases matching TRBD1. The CDR3 is 16 residues long. Germline assignment: CDR1 SGHVS and CDR2 FNYEAQ. V lost 4 bases to trimming and J lost 8 bases; unmatched junction nucleotides: 14. The CDR3 DNA reads as TGTGCCAGCAGCTCATTTACCGAAACAGGGGGCCAAGGCTACACCTTC. Translation: CASSSFTETGGQGYTF.

The chain has TRBV2 and TRBJ1-1; a possible D gene is TRBD1 (5 bases). There are 13 residues in the CDR3. Germline-derived CDR1 and CDR2 are SNHLY and FYNNEI. V was cut by 4 bases and J by 3 bases, with 9 bases left in between. CDR3 residues: CASSVIRDTEAFF. The CDR3 region has the DNA TGTGCCAGCAGTGTTATCAGGGACACTGAAGCTTTCTTT. Full variable domain (rest looked up from reference TRBV2 and TRBJ1-1): EPEVTQTPSHQVTQMGQEVILRCVPISNHLYFYWYRQILGQKVEFLVSFYNNEISEKSEIFDDQFSVERPDGSNFTLKIRSTKLEDSAMYFCASSVIRDTEAFFGQGTRLTVV.

This clone has a single count. V is TRBV19 and J is TRBJ2-1; D not certain. CDR3 length: 11 amino acids. V was clipped by 1 base and J by 9 bases, with 4 bases between them. Germline V gene lookup returns CDR1 LNHDA and CDR2 SQIVND (reference sequence). CDR3 protein: CASSIAFEQFF. The CDR3 bases are TGTGCCAGTAGTATAGCATTTGAGCAGTTCTTC.

The gene calls are TRBV10-2 and TRBJ2-5, with 10 bases lining up with TRBD1. The CDR3 has 15 residues. The V gene's germline CDR1 is WSHSY and CDR2 SAAADI. V gave up 6 bases and J gave up 4 bases; unmatched junction bases: 8. The CDR3 protein is CASRPGRTGGETQYF. The CDR3, as DNA: TGCGCCAGCAGACCCGGCAGGACAGGGGGAGAGACCCAGTACTTC.

This chain uses TRBV12-5 with TRBJ2-7; TRBD1 aligns across 8 bases. The CDR3 loop spans 13 amino acids. The V segment lost 6 bases and the J segment 3 bases; nucleotides outside the gene matches: 4. In germline, CDR1 is LGHNT, CDR2 FRNRAP. The DNA of the CDR3 is TGTGCTAGTGGGAAAACAGGGGGCTACGAGCAGTACTTC. Encoded protein: CASGKTGGYEQYF.

The chain recombines TRBV3-1 (or the pseudogene TRBV3-2) with TRBJ1-2; weak D call: TRBD1 (5 bases). The CDR3 is 15 residues long. Germline V gene sequence: CDR1 LGHDT, CDR2 YNNKEL (reference sequence). V lost 4 bases to trimming and J lost 4 bases, with 16 bases between them. CDR3 loop: CASSLGLSSFYGYTF. Here the CDR3 DNA reads TGTGCCAGCAGCCTGGGGCTTTCTTCGTTCTATGGCTACACCTTC.

The chain couples TRBV14 to TRBJ2-3; the match to TRBD2 covers 10 bases. The CDR3 runs 16 residues. J gave up 2 bases and V 2 bases, and 4 bases lay outside the gene matches. Germline CDR1 and CDR2: SGHDN and FVKESK. The CDR3 is CASSQLAGVSTDTQYF. CDR3 sequence (DNA): TGTGCCAGCAGCCAACTAGCGGGGGTTTCCACAGATACGCAGTATTTT.

V and J are TRBV24-1 and TRBJ1-2, with 7 bases fitting TRBD1. The CDR3 length is 15 residues. CDR1 and CDR2 from the germline V gene are KGHDR and SFDVKD. After removal of 4 bases from V and 4 bases from J, the junction contained 8 bases not matched to a gene. CDR3 region: CATSDPGGPSYGYTF. The CDR3 DNA follows: TGTGCCACCAGTGACCCAGGGGGTCCGAGCTATGGCTACACCTTC.